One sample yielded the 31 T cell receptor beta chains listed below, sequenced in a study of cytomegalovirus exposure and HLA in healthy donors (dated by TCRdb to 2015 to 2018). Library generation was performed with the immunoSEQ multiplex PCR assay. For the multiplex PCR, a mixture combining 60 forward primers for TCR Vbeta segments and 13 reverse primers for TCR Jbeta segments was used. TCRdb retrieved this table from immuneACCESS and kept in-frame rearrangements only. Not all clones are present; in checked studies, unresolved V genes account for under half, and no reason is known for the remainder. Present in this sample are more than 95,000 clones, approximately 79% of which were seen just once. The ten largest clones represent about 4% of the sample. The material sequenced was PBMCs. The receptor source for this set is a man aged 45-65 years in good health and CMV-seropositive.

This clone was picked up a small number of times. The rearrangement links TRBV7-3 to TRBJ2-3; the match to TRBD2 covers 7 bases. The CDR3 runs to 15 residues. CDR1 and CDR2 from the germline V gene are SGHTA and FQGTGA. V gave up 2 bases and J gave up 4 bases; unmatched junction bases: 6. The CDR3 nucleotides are TGTGCCAGCAGCTTAGAAGCGGGATTGGCAGATACGCAGTATTTT. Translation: CASSLEAGLADTQYF.

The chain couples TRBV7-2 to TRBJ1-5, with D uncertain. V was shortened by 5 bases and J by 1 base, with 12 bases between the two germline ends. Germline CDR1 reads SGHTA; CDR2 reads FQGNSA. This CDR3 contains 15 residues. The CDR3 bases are TGTGCCAGCAGCGCCTTCCACGGGAGCAATCAGCCCCAGCATTTT. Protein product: CASSAFHGSNQPQHF. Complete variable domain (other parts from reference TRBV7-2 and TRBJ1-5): GAGVSQSPSNKVTEKGKDVELRCDPISGHTALYWYRQSLGQGLEFLIYFQGNSAPDKSGLPSDRFSAERTGGSVSTLTIQRTQQEDSAVYLCASSAFHGSNQPQHFGDGTRLSIL.

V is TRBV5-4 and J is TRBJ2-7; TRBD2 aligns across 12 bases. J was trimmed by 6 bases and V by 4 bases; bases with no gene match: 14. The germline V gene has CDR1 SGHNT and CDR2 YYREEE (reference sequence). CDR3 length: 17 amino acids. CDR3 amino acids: CASSPNPGLAGQSEQYF. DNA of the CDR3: TGTGCCAGCAGCCCGAACCCGGGACTAGCGGGCCAGTCCGAGCAGTACTTC.

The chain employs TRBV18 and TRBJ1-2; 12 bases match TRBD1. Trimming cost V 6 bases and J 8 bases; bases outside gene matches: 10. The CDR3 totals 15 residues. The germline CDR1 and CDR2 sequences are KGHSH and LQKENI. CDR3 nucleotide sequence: TGTGCCAGCTCTCTCCCTGGGACAGGGGGCATGGGCTACACCTTC. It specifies CASSLPGTGGMGYTF.

CDR3 protein: CASSLGTSVLSYNEQFF. The CDR3 nucleotides read TGCGCCAGCAGCTTGGGTACTAGCGTTCTCTCCTACAATGAGCAGTTCTTC. This rearrangement joins TRBV5-1 to TRBJ2-1, with TRBD2 identical over 7 bases. This CDR3 is built from 17 residues. The germline gives CDR1 SGHRS, CDR2 YFSETQ. V trimming: 0 bases; J trimming: 0 bases; junction bases outside the gene matches: 6.

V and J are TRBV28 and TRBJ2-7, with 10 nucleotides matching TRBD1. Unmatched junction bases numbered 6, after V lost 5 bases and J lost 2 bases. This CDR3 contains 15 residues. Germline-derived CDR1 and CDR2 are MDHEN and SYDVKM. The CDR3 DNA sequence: TGTGCCAGCAGTGACATCGGGACAGGGGCCTACGAGCAGTACTTC. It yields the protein CASSDIGTGAYEQYF.

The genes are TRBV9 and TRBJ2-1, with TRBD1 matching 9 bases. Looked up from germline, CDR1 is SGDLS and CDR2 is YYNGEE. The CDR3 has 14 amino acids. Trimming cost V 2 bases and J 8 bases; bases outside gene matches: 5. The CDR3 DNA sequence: TGTGCCAGCAGCGTGGGACAGGGCGGGCATGAGCAGTTCTTC. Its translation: CASSVGQGGHEQFF.

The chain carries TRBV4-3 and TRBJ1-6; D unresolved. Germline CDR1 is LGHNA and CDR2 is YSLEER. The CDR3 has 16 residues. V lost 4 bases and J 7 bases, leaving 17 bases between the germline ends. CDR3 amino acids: CASSLERWGGNSPLHF. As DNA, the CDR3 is TGCGCCAGCAGCCTTGAAAGATGGGGAGGGAATTCACCCCTCCACTTT.

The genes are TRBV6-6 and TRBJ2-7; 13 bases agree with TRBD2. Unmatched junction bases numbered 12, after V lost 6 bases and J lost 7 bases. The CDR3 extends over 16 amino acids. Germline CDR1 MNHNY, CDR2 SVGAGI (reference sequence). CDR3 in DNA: TGTGCCAGCAGCCAGAGCCCTGGACTAGCGGGAGCGGAGCAGTACTTC. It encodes CASSQSPGLAGAEQYF.

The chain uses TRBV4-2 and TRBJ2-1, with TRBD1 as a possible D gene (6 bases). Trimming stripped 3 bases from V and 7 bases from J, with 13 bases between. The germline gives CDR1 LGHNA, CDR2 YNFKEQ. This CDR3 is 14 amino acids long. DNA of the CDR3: TGTGCCAGCAGCCAGGAGACAGGAGATAATGAGCAGTTCTTC. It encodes CASSQETGDNEQFF.

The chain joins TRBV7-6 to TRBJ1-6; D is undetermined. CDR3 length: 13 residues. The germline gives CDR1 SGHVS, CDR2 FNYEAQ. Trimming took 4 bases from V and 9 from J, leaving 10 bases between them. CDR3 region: CASSSIGGSPLHF. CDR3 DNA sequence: TGTGCCAGCAGCTCAATTGGCGGTTCACCCCTCCACTTT.

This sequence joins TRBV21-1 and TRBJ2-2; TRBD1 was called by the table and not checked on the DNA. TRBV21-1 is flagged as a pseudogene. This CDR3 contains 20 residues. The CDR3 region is CASSKEPPKTGRRNTGELFF. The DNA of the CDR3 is TGTGCCAGCAGCAAAGAGCCCCCTAAGACAGGCCGGAGGAACACCGGGGAGCTGTTTTTT.

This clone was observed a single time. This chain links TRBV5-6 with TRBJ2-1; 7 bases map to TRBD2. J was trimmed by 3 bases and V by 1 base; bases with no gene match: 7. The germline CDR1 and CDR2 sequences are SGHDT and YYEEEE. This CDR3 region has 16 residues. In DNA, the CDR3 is TGTGCCAGCAGCTTGAAGAGCGGGGCCTTCTACAATGAGCAGTTCTTC. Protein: CASSLKSGAFYNEQFF. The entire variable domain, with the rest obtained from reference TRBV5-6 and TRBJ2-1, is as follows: DAGVTQSPTHLIKTRGQQVTLRCSPKSGHDTVSWYQQALGQGPQFIFQYYEEEERQRGNFPDRFSGHQFPNYSSELNVNALLLGDSALYLCASSLKSGAFYNEQFFGPGTRLTVL.

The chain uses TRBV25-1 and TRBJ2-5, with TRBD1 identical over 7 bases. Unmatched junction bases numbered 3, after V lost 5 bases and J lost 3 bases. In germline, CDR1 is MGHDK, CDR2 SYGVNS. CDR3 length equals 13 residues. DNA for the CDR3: TGTGCCAGCAGTAACAGGGGTGAAGAGACCCAGTACTTC. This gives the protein CASSNRGEETQYF.

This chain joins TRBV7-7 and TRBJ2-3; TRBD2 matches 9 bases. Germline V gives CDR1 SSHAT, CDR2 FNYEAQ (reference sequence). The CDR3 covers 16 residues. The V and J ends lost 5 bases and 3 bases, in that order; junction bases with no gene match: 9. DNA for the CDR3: TGTGCCAGCAGCCTCGGGGTAGCGGGAGAAACAGATACGCAGTATTTT. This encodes CASSLGVAGETDTQYF.

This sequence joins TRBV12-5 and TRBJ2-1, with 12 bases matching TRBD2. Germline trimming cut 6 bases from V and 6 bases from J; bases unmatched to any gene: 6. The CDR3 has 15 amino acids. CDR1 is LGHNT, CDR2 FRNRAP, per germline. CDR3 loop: CASGRGLAGSNEQFF. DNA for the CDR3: TGTGCTAGTGGCCGAGGACTAGCGGGATCCAATGAGCAGTTCTTC.

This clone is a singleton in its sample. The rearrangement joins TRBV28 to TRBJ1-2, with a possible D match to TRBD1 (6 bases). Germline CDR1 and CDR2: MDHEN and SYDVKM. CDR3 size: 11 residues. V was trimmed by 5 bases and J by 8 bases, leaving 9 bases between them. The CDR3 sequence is CASSQGWGYTF. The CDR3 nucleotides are TGTGCCAGCAGTCAGGGGTGGGGCTACACCTTC.

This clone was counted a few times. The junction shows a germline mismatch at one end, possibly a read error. DNA of the CDR3: TGCGCCAGCAGCCTGGGTTACGGACAGGGTCAGGTCTTC. This gives the protein CASSLGYGQGQVF. The chain joins TRBV5-1 to TRBJ2-1; 8 bases fit TRBD1. The CDR3 sequence is 13 residues long. CDR1 SGHRS and CDR2 YFSETQ come from the germline V gene.

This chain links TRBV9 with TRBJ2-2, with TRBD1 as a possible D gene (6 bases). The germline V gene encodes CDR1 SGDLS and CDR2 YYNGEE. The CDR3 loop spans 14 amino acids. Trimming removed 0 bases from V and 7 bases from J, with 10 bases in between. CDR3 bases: TGTGCCAGCAGCGTAGGGACAGCCGGCGGGGAGCTGTTTTTT. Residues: CASSVGTAGGELFF. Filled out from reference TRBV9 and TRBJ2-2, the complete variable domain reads DSGVTQTPKHLITATGQRVTLRCSPRSGDLSVYWYQQSLDQGLQFLIQYYNGEERAKGNILERFSAQQFPDLHSELNLSSLELGDSALYFCASSVGTAGGELFFGEGSRLTVL.

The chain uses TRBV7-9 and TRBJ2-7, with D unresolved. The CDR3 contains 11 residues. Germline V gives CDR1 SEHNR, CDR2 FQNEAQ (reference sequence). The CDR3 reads CASSLAGVGEV. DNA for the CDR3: TGTGCCAGCAGCTTAGCTGGCGTTGGTGAGGTC.

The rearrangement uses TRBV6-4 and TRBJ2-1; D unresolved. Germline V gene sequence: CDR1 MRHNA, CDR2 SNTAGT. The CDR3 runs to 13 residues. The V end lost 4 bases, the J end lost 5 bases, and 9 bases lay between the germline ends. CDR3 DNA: TGTGCCAGCAGTGTATCACAGAACAATGAGCAGTTCTTC. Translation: CASSVSQNNEQFF.

CDR3 in DNA: TGTGCCAGCAGTTACAATGGGGCGTCCTACGAGCAGTACTTC. Protein sequence: CASSYNGASYEQYF. This chain links TRBV6-5 with TRBJ2-7; weak D call: TRBD1 (5 bases). V lost 2 bases to trimming and J lost 1 base, with 9 bases between them. CDR1 and CDR2 from the germline V gene are MNHEY and SVGAGI. The CDR3 is 14 amino acids.

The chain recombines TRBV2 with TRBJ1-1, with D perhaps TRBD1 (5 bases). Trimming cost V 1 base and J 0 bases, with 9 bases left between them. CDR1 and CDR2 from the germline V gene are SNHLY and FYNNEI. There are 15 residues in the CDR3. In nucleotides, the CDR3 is TGTGCCAGCAGTGAAGTGGGGACTATGAACACTGAAGCTTTCTTT. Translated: CASSEVGTMNTEAFF. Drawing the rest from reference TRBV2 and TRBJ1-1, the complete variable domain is EPEVTQTPSHQVTQMGQEVILRCVPISNHLYFYWYRQILGQKVEFLVSFYNNEISEKSEIFDDQFSVERPDGSNFTLKIRSTKLEDSAMYFCASSEVGTMNTEAFFGQGTRLTVV.

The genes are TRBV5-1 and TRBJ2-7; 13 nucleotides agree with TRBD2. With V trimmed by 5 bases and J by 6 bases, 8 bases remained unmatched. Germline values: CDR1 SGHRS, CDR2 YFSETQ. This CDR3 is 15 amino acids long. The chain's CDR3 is CASRFSGTSGIEQYF. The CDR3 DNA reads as TGCGCCAGCAGGTTTTCCGGGACTAGCGGGATCGAGCAGTACTTC.

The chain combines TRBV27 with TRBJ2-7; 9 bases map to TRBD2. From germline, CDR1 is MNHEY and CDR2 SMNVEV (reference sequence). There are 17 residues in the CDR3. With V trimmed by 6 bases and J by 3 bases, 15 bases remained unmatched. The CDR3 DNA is TGTGCCAGCAGCTTGGAGGGAAGCGGGAGGTCCCACTACGAGCAGTACTTC. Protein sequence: CASSLEGSGRSHYEQYF.

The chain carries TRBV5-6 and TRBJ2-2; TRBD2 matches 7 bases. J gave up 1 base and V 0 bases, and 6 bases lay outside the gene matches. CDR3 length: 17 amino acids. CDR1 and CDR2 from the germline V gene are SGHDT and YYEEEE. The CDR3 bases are TGTGCCAGCAGCTTGGGACCCGGACTAGTGAACACCGGGGAGCTGTTTTTT. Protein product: CASSLGPGLVNTGELFF.

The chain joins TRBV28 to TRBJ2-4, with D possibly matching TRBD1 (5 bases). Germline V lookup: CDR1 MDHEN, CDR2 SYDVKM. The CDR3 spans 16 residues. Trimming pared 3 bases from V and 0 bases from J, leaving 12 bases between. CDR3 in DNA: TGTGCCAGCAGTTTCTCTTGGACAAAAGCCAAAAACATTCAGTACTTC. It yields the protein CASSFSWTKAKNIQYF.

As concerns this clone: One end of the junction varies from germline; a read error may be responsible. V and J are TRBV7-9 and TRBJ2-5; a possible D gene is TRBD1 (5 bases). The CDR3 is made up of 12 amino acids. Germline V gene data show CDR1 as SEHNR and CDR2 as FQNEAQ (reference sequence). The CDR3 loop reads CSSSSSQGTQYF. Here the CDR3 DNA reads TGTTCCAGCAGCTCCTCCCAGGGGACCCAGTACTTC.

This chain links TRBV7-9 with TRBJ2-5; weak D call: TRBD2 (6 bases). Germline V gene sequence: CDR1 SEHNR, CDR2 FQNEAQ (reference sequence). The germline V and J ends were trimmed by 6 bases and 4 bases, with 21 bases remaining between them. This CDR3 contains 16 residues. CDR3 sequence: CASRATRGLARETQYF. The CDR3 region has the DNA TGTGCCAGCAGGGCGACCCGGGGGTTAGCTCGAGAGACCCAGTACTTC.

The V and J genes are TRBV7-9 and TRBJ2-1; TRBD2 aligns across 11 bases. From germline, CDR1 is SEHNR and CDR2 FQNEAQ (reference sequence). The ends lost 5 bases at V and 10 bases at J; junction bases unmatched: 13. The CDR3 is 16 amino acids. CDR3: CASSLLSGRASWEQFF. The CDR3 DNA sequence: TGTGCCAGCAGCCTACTTAGCGGGAGGGCCTCATGGGAGCAGTTCTTC.

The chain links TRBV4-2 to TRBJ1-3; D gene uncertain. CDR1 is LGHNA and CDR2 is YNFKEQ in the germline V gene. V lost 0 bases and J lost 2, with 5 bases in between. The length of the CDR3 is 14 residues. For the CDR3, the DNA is TGTGCCAGCAGCCAAGAGTCAGCTGGAAACACCATATATTTT. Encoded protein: CASSQESAGNTIYF.